Sequencing of this T cell receptor (beta chain) was carried out in a study of CD8 T cell repertoires and HIV-1 epitope variants. Study results and caveats: The assay identified only TCR beta chains of antigen-proliferating T cells.

Assay: immunoSEQ multiplex PCR; the TCRdb copy retains only in-frame clones and omits some. Of 2,500 to 4,000 clones detected, roughly 63% appear once; the ten largest clones hold roughly 43%. On this clone: Its matching antigen is unknown.

The specimen was cultured CD8+ T cells derived from PBMCs. The source is a male donor with HIV.

CDR3 residues: CASSFLRDPGGTEAFF. For the CDR3, the DNA is TGTGCCAGCAGTTTTTTGAGGGATCCGGGAGGCACTGAAGCTTTCTTT. V usage is TRBV27 and J usage is TRBJ1-1; D is ambiguous. The V end was cut by 3 bases, the J end by 4 bases, with 18 bases between. CDR3 length: 16 amino acids. CDR1 MNHEY and CDR2 SMNVEV come from the germline V gene (reference sequence).